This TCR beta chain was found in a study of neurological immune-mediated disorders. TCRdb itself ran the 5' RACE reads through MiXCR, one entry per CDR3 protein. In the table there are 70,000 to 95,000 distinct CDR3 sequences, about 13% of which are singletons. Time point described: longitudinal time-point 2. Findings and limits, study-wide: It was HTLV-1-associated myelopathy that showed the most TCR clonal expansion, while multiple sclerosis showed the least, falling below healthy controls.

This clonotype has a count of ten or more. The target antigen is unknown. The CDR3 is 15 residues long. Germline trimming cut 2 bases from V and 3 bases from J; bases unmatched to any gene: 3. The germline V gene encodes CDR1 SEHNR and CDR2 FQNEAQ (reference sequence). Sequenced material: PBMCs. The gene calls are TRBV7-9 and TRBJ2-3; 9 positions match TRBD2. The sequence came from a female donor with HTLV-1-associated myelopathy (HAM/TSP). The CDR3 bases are TGTGCCAGCAGCTTACAGCGGGGGGATACAGATACGCAGTATTTT. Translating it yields CASSLQRGDTDTQYF.